This T cell receptor beta chain was captured in a study of radiation and T cells in renal cell carcinoma. Points from the study as a whole: Top tumor clonotypes rose in blood 2 weeks post-radiation, then contracted.

Sequencing used immunoSEQ multiplex PCR; TCRdb keeps in-frame clones, though not all of them. The sample has some 120,000 clones, roughly four fifths seen once. This clone was observed a few times. Its antigen remains unidentified. Germline V gene sequence: CDR1 SEHNR, CDR2 FQNEAQ (reference sequence). Trimming removed 5 bases at V and 5 bases at J, with 9 bases between. The CDR3 loop spans 12 amino acids. Noted time point: blood 2 weeks post-SBRT. Specified treatment: 15 Gy SBRT to primary tumor, nephrectomy 4 weeks later. The patient's renal cell carcinoma had clear cell pathology. The sequencing here drew on blood, taken from a patient whose treatment included radiotherapy and nephrectomy. The receptor was derived from a woman aged 55-69 years with renal cell carcinoma. The chain has TRBV7-9 and TRBJ1-1; D is possibly TRBD1 (5 bases). The CDR3 DNA follows: TGTGCCAGCAGCATGAGGGGTACTGAAGCTTTCTTT. Encoded protein: CASSMRGTEAFF.